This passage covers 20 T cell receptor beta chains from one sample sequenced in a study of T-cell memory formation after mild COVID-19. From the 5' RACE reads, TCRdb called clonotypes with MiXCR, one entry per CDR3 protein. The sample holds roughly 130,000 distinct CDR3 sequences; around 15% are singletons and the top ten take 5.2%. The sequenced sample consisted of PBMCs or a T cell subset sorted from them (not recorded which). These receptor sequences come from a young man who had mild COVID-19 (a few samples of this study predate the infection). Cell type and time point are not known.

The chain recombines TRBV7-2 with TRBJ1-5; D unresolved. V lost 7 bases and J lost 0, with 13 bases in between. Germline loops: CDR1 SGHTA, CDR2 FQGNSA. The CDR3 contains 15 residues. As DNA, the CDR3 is TGTGCCAGCACCCCGGACGGTTATAGCAATCAGCCCCAGCATTTT. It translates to CASTPDGYSNQPQHF.

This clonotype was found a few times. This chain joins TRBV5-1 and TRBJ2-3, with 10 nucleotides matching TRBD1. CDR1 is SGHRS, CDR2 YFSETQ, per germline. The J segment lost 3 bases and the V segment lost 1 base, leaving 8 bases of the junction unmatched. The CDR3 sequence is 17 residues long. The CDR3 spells CASSLWTPGQGTDTQYF. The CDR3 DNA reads TGCGCCAGCAGCTTGTGGACTCCGGGACAGGGGACAGATACGCAGTATTTT.

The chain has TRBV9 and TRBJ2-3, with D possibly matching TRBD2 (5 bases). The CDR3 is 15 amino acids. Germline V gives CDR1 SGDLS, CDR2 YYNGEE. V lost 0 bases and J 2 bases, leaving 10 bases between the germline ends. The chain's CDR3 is CASSVGSGYTDTQYF. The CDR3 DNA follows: TGTGCCAGCAGCGTAGGAAGCGGATACACAGATACGCAGTATTTT.

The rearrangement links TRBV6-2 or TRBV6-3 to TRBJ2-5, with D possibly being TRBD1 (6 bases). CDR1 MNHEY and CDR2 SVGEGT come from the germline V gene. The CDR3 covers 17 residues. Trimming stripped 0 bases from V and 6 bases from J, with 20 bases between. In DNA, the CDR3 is TGTGCCAGCAGTTACTCGACGTCCAGGGGAGCAGGGCAGACCCAGTACTTC. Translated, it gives CASSYSTSRGAGQTQYF.

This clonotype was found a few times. For the CDR3, the DNA is TGTGCCAGTAGTGAGACAGGGGCAGAGACCCAGTACTTC. Protein product: CASSETGAETQYF. The chain couples TRBV19 to TRBJ2-5, with 8 bases identical to TRBD1. The CDR3 spans 13 residues. The V and J ends lost 5 bases and 4 bases, in that order; junction bases with no gene match: 3. The germline V gene encodes CDR1 LNHDA and CDR2 SQIVND (reference sequence).

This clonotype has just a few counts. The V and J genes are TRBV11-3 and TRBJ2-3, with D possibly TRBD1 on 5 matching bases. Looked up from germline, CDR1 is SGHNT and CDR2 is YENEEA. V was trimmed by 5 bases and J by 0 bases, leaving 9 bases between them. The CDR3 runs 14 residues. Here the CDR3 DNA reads TGTGCCAGCAGCAGGGGTCAGAGCACAGATACGCAGTATTTT. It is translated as CASSRGQSTDTQYF.

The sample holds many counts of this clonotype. CDR3 sequence (DNA): TGTGCCAGCGTAGGGACAAGTTCGAACACCGGGGAGCTGTTTTTT. Encoded protein: CASVGTSSNTGELFF. This rearrangement joins TRBV7-9 to TRBJ2-2, with a possible D match to TRBD1 (6 bases). V shed 8 bases and J shed 0 bases, with 13 bases lying between them. The V gene's germline CDR1 is SEHNR and CDR2 FQNEAQ (reference sequence). The CDR3 covers 15 residues.

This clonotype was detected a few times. The CDR3 spells CASSPYSTTNTEAFF. The CDR3, as DNA: TGTGCCAGCAGCCCGTACAGCACTACGAACACTGAAGCTTTCTTT. The genes are TRBV7-9 and TRBJ1-1; no definite D call. The germline CDR1 and CDR2 sequences are SEHNR and FQNEAQ (reference sequence). The CDR3 runs to 15 residues. Trimming pared 5 bases from V and 1 base from J, leaving 14 bases between.

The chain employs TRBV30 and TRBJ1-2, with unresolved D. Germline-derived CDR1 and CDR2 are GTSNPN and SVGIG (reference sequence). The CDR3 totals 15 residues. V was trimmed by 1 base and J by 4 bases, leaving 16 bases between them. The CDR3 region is CAWSEGSAGGYGYTF. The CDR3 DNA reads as TGTGCCTGGAGTGAGGGTTCGGCGGGCGGCTATGGCTACACCTTC.

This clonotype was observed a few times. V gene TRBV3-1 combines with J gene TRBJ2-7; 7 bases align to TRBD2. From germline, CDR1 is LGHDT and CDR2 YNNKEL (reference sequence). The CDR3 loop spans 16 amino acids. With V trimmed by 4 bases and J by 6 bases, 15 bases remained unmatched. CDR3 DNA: TGTGCCAGCAGCCCTAGGACGGGGCTACGCGGGGGCGAGCAGTACTTC. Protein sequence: CASSPRTGLRGGEQYF.

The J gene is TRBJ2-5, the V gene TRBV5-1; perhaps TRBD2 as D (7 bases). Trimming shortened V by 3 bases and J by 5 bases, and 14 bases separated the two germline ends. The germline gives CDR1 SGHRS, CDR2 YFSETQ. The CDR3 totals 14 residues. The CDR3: CASSWGGPAETQYF. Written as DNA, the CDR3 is TGCGCCAGCAGCTGGGGGGGCCCAGCGGAGACCCAGTACTTC.

The CDR3 loop reads CASSQDAGGTEAFF. CDR3 nucleotide sequence: TGCGCCAGCAGCCAAGATGCGGGGGGCACTGAAGCTTTCTTT. The chain recombines TRBV4-3 with TRBJ1-1; a weak D match, TRBD1 (5 bases). The CDR3 runs 14 residues. V lost 0 bases and J lost 4, with 9 bases in between. Germline loops: CDR1 LGHNA, CDR2 YSLEER.

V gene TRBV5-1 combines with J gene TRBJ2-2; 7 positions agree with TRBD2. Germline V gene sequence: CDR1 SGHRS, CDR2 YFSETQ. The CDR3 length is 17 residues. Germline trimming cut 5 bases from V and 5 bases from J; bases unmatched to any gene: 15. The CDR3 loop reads CASRREPGGSGTGELFF. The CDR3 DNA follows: TGCGCCAGCAGGCGCGAACCGGGGGGAAGTGGAACCGGGGAGCTGTTTTTT. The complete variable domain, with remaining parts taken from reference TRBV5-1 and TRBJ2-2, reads KAGVTQTPRYLIKTRGQQVTLSCSPISGHRSVSWYQQTPGQGLQFLFEYFSETQRNKGNFPGRFSGRQFSNSRSEMNVSTLELGDSALYLCASRREPGGSGTGELFFGEGSRLTVL.

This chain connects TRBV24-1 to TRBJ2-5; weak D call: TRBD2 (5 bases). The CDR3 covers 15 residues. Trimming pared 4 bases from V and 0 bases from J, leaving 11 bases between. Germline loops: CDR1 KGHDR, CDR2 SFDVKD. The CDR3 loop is CATSETQRNQETQYF. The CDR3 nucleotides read TGTGCCACCAGTGAGACCCAGCGGAACCAAGAGACCCAGTACTTC.

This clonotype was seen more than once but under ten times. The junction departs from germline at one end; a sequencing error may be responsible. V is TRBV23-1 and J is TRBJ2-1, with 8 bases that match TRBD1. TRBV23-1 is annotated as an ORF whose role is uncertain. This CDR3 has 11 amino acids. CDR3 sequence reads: CASSLRQGNLF. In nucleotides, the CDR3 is TGCGCCAGCAGTCTTCGACAGGGGAACCTCTTC.

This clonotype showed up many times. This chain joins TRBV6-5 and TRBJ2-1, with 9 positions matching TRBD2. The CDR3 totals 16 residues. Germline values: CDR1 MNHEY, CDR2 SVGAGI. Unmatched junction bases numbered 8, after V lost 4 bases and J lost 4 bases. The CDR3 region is CASSLSSSGEYNEQFF. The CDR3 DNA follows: TGTGCCAGCAGTTTATCGTCTAGCGGGGAGTACAATGAGCAGTTCTTC.

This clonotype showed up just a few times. The CDR3 loop reads CASSPTGYLPEQYF. Written as DNA, the CDR3 is TGTGCCAGCAGTCCCACAGGGTACCTCCCCGAGCAGTACTTC. The chain joins TRBV12-3 or TRBV12-4 to TRBJ2-7; D might be TRBD1 (6 bases). There are 14 residues in the CDR3. V was trimmed by 5 bases and J by 6 bases, leaving 17 bases between them.

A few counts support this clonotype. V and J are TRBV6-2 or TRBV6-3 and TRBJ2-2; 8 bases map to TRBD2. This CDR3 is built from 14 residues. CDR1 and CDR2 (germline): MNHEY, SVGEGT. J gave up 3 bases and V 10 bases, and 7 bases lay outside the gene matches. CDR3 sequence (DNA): TGTGCCAAACCGAGCGGGGGCGACACCGGGGAGCTGTTTTTT. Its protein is CAKPSGGDTGELFF.

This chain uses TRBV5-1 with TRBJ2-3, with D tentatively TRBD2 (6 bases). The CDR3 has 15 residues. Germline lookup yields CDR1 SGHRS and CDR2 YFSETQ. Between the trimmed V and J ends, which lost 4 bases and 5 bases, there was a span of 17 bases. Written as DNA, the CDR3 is TGCGCCAGCAGCCCCTCGCCCGGACTAAGAGATACGCAGTATTTT. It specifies CASSPSPGLRDTQYF.

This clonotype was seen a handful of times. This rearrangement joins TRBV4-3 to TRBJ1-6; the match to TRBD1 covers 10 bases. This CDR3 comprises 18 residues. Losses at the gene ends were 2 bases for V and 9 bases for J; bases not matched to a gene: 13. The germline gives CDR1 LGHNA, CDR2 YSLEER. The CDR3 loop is CASSQRPPGTGATSPLHF. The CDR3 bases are TGCGCCAGCAGCCAAAGACCCCCCGGGACAGGGGCAACTTCACCCCTCCACTTT.